The clone carrying this TCR beta chain was picked up a small number of times. The antigen remains undetermined. The V gene's germline CDR1 is MNHEY and CDR2 SVGEGT. This CDR3 comprises 17 residues. Trimming took 4 bases from V and 4 from J, leaving 23 bases between them. In the study's own analysis: The distant-metastasis classifier for papillary thyroid cancer was built from CDR3 differences across clinicopathological groups. TCRdb re-processed the PCR reads through MiXCR. What appears here as the V and J calls and clone size reflects TCRdb's work, not the paper's. This table has roughly 72,000 clones, 18% appearing once. The sample comes from a study of metastatic and nonmetastatic thyroid tumors. Across the study: Across peripheral blood and tumor or nodule tissue samples taken from malignant and benign thyroid patients, the repertoires were compared with one another.

Prior to thyroid surgery, none of the patients had received any treatment. The study's findings and limits: Malignant thyroid tumors reportedly exceeded benign nodules significantly in TCR beta diversity, with the difference appearing in blood and tumor.

The sequence was collected from a female donor with papillary thyroid cancer or a benign thyroid nodule (not recorded which). Some clones in this sample may be carry-over from other donors' samples. Sequencing input: blood. The rearrangement links TRBV6-2 or TRBV6-3 to TRBJ2-7; D possibly corresponds to TRBD2 (5 bases). CDR3 nucleotide sequence: TGTGCCAGCAGTTTCGCTCGAGGCGAGCGGTCCAGATACGAGCAGTACTTC. Protein sequence: CASSFARGERSRYEQYF.